This T cell receptor (beta chain) was obtained from a study of cytomegalovirus exposure and HLA in healthy donors (dated by TCRdb to 2015 to 2018). Context from the whole study: According to an earlier analysis of 587 of the donors, about 180 million T cells yielded over 100 million unique TCR beta sequences and around 280 Gb of sequence data. An early release covering roughly 600 HLA-typed donors comprised approximately 300 gigabases of sequencing data and about 90 million unique TCR sequences. Of the roughly 410 genotyped donors, 65% to 90% were placed in the genetic ancestry cluster associated with self-reported Caucasian donors. The aim of the study was to test whether cataloging public T cell receptors could identify signatures of past pathogen exposure. Using immunosequencing, the study profiled T cell repertoires from about 620 subjects and related those repertoires to cytomegalovirus serostatus. A separate validation cohort of roughly 110 different subjects was used in addition to the roughly 640-subject first cohort. The study combined high-throughput TCR immunosequencing, statistical association of individual TCRs with disease status, and machine learning to predict cytomegalovirus infection status. A later analysis re-examined previously published TCR beta repertoires from 500 to 700 donors and added high-resolution HLA genotyping to investigate patterns of TCR occurrence. Rather than drawing on any new phenotypic data, the later analysis identified candidate immune exposures from TCR beta sequences and the way those sequences occurred across donors. To decide whether each TCR beta V gene segment behaved as functional or pseudogenic, an earlier analysis of 587 of the donors relied on high-throughput TCR beta sequencing. Alongside the repertoire data, information on donor age, sex, ethnicity and CMV serostatus was compiled. Genome-wide SNP genotypes for about three fifths of the 666 donors were used in a later genetic analysis, which treated that subset as a discovery cohort. Every discovery cohort repertoire had been produced on one sequencing platform. Both class I and class II loci were covered by HLA typing, at four-digit resolution. The number of donors typed differed by locus, with about 629-630 for A, B, C, DRB1 and DQB1, approximately 500 for DQA1, some 570 for DPA1, and 400 to 490 for DPB1. Because of strong linkage in the cohort, roughly five DR-DQ haplotypes were treated as single units for association and clustering. Across some 400 genotyped donors of the cohort, an average of roughly 250,000 unique TCR beta nucleotide sequences per donor were sequenced, and approximately 17% of those sequences were non-productive. Overall study results and their limits: Across donors, most TCR sequences were observed very rarely, whereas some public TCRs were present in many individuals. A further reported finding was that TCR beta sequences accurately predicted the HLA-A and HLA-B alleles for most subjects in the first cohort. Over 15 rarely observed V segments, including chromosome 9 orphons, were excluded from the earlier analysis of approximately 500 of the donors because counts were too low. A group of highly shared sequence variants was considered likely to be a technical artifact of the sequencing pipeline. A few of the identified cytomegalovirus-associated TCR beta chains were confirmed in vitro to be specific for cytomegalovirus antigens. Compared with the roughly 670-donor mean, donors in an Asian-associated ancestry cluster had fewer N-insertions in productive TCRs, according to a later genetic analysis. The cohort was sequenced for TCR beta chains only, and without alpha or paired-chain data the features that could be detected were limited. The classifier was reported to diagnose cytomegalovirus status with high specificity and sensitivity in both the original and validation cohorts. Most CMV-associated TCR beta chains appeared to be HLA-restricted in a later analysis, and the HLA associations seemed to be driven largely by CMV exposure. Immune exposure information for the cohort was limited to CMV serostatus. An earlier analysis of around 600 of the donors showed that most TCR beta V segments appeared in productive rearrangements either about 87% or about 30% of the time, which broadly matched IMGT annotations. V-gene and J-gene trimming of TCR beta chains was associated with a missense DCLRE1C variant in a later genetic analysis, and the association was replicated in an independent cohort. The authors suggested that the approach could potentially be extended to other disease states and immunological phenotypes. Linkage disequilibrium might explain the correlated functional status among segregating V segments, but an unknown experimental factor could not be excluded. In a later analysis, several top co-occurrence clusters were reported to appear linked to parvovirus B19, influenza, CMV and Epstein-Barr virus. Strong co-occurrence of HLA alleles, especially DR and DQ, made assigning TCR associations to individual alleles difficult. Because some donors lacked HLA typing at each locus, the association tests relied only on the typed subset. Sequencing depth was assumed to be roughly uniform across donors in the presence/absence analyses, though that assumption may not hold. Specific HLA alleles were associated with 16,951 TCR beta sequences at a false discovery rate of 0.05 in a later analysis. In a later analysis, the rate of TCR association differed among HLA loci, with DRB1 alleles having the most associated TCRs and HLA-C alleles having the fewest. In a later analysis, HLA-associated TCR beta chains were found to be more clonally expanded and to have lower generation probabilities than equally common non-associated chains. The study listed 150 to 200 TCR beta chains as associated with cytomegalovirus. Some IMGT-functional V segments, including TRBV6-2 and TRBV6-3, could not be told apart with the 87-base-pair reads, so those segments were excluded.

In total, 600 or so healthy bone marrow donors made up the cohort. At the time of sampling, all cohort members were nominally healthy, though unrecorded immune exposures were likely present. The donor was CMV seronegative and was included in the group of several hundred seronegative cohort members. A peripheral blood sample was provided by each donor, and peripheral blood mononuclear cells were used for TCR beta sequencing. Genomic DNA was extracted from the blood cell samples with the Qiagen DNeasy Blood Extraction Kit. The germline V gene provides CDR1 SGHTA and CDR2 FQGNSA. The V end loses 6 bases and the J end loses 1 base, and a stretch of 12 bases separates them. The CDR3 goes from the cysteine to the phenylalanine over 15 residues. Left in the record is the CDR3 DNA by itself, 45 bases read in frame from the first base. A note on this clone: The antigen it binds to is not known. No much larger clone is present one base from it, and per-base qualities are unavailable.

Library preparation employed the immunoSEQ multiplex PCR assay. A mixture of 60 forward primers for TCR Vbeta segments and 13 reverse primers for TCR Jbeta segments was used in the multiplex PCR. The CDR3 region of rearranged TCR beta genes was amplified from genomic DNA by a multiplex PCR assay. The amplified TCR beta libraries were sequenced on the Illumina HiSeq System as 87-base-pair reads. The source study handled its data this way. In a later analysis, 77 million or so unique TCR beta chains were counted across the roughly 670 repertoires, and roughly 11 million of these chains were shared by at least two donors. Raw reads were error-corrected and collapsed into unique sequences by a nearest-neighbor algorithm in which closely related sequences were merged to remove PCR and sequencing errors. CDR3 sequences were aligned to IMGT reference sequences to assign V, D and J gene segments. For a sequence to be retained, a match of at least six nucleotides to both a V gene segment and a J gene segment was required. A rearrangement counted as productive if the CDR3 had no stop codons and remained in frame with V and J, and every other rearrangement counted as non-productive. Following IMGT convention, CDR3 was defined as the stretch from the second conserved V-encoded cysteine up to the conserved J-encoded phenylalanine. In an earlier analysis of approximately 500 of the donors, sequences lacking an unambiguous match to a single V gene segment were excluded. In an earlier analysis of more than 500 of the donors, a V segment was called functional when productive rearrangements were above 56.7%, and segregating when the standard deviation between donors exceeded 5%. A statistical classification framework was built for diagnosing cytomegalovirus status from the catalog of TCR beta chain sequences. In a later analysis, V and J genes were assigned by comparing TCR nucleotide sequences against IMGT/GENE-DB human TR gene sequences. Using the TCRdist pipeline, a later analysis assigned CDR3 sequences along with most-parsimonious VDJ recombination scenarios. A later analysis defined each TCR beta chain by its CDR3 amino acid sequence plus V-gene family, and excluded reads lacking a unique V-gene family. To address suspected cross-contamination and a sequencing artifact, a later analysis removed approximately 600 highly shared, low-generation-probability nucleotide sequences. For each public chain, a later analysis derived a clonal expansion index from normalized ranks of inferred template counts within each repertoire. In a later analysis, generation probabilities were computed with a VDJ recombination model fitted to out-of-frame rearrangements, and the resulting probabilities were checked against IGoR. In a later analysis, hypergeometric tests were used to score TCR-TCR, TCR-HLA and TCR-CMV co-occurrence, with a repertoire-size bias correction applied to TCR pairs. To estimate false discovery rates, a later analysis permuted the HLA or CMV assignments 20 times. A later analysis grouped co-occurring TCRs with DBSCAN, adding TCRdist sequence similarity when clustering within HLA-allele-positive subsets. For co-occurrence clustering, repertoires with fewer than 30,000 or more than 120,000 public chains were excluded, along with roughly 5 repertoires with anomalous nucleotide sharing. TCRdb took over this immuneACCESS table, retaining in-frame rearrangements with V and J assigned. Such tables are incomplete; in checked studies, under half of the missing clones stem from an unresolved V gene, and the remainder is unexplained. V, J and clone size are taken as reported in that table, and D and trimming were inferred from the DNA itself. The table for this sample lists 73,000 or so clones; around 81% of them were counted only once. The ten largest account for about 5.7% of the sample.

The V gene is TRBV7-2 and the J gene is TRBJ2-2; the D gene cannot be named for sure. The TCR was taken from a man aged 45-60 years in good health and CMV-seronegative. The sequenced sample was PBMCs. The CDR3 region reads CASSPIRQNTGELFF. The sequence in DNA is TGTGCCAGCAGTCCAATCCGACAGAACACCGGGGAGCTGTTTTTT.